These 8 T cell receptor beta chains share one sample of origin, sequenced in a study of blood T cell repertoires in COVID-19. Clones were sequenced by immunoSEQ multiplex PCR, and TCRdb holds only the in-frame ones, with some missing. Of 90,000 to 130,000 clones listed, roughly 87% are singletons. Sequencing was carried out using peripheral blood. These receptors all come from a human donor in a cohort sampled during active COVID-19.

The chain employs TRBV19 and TRBJ2-2, with a weak D call TRBD1 (5 bases). V gave up 5 bases and J gave up 2 bases, with 18 bases separating them. The CDR3 length is 17 residues. Per germline, CDR1 LNHDA and CDR2 SQIVND (reference sequence). For the CDR3, the DNA is TGTGCCAGTAGTCAGTTCGGTGGACAACTCAACACCGGGGAGCTGTTTTTT. Amino acids: CASSQFGGQLNTGELFF.

This clone was seen only once. The junction departs from the called germline gene at one end, perhaps through a read error. V usage is TRBV7-7 and J usage is TRBJ2-5; D unclear. The CDR3 length is 14 residues. CDR1 is SSHAT, CDR2 FNYEAQ, per germline (reference sequence). This CDR3 reads CASSPKTALETQYF. CDR3 DNA sequence: TGTGCTAGCAGCCCAAAGACTGCCCTTGAGACCCAGTACTTC.

The rearrangement uses TRBV10-2 and TRBJ2-7, with 9 bases matching TRBD1. The CDR3 has 16 residues. CDR1 is WSHSY, CDR2 SAAADI, per germline. V trimming: 7 bases; J trimming: 2 bases; junction bases outside the gene matches: 12. CDR3: CASTPTGGTLTYEQYF. In DNA, the CDR3 is TGCGCCAGCACCCCGACAGGGGGTACCCTTACCTACGAGCAGTACTTC.

The V and J genes are TRBV3-1 (or the pseudogene TRBV3-2) and TRBJ1-3; 9 nucleotides align to TRBD1. This CDR3 spans 16 amino acids. Trimming at V came to 4 bases and at J to 1 base, leaving 5 bases not matched to a gene. Germline V CDR1 and CDR2: LGHDT, YNNKEL (reference sequence). CDR3: CASSPGDRESGNTIYF. The CDR3 nucleotides are TGTGCCAGCAGCCCAGGGGACAGGGAGTCTGGAAACACCATATATTTT.

The chain uses TRBV6-2 or TRBV6-3 and TRBJ2-7, with 11 bases lining up with TRBD2. This CDR3 has 14 residues. Germline V gives CDR1 MNHEY, CDR2 SVGEGT. The V segment lost 5 bases and the J segment 4 bases; nucleotides outside the gene matches: 4. The CDR3 protein is CASSARTSGYEQYF. Here the CDR3 DNA reads TGTGCCAGCAGTGCCAGGACTAGCGGGTACGAGCAGTACTTC.

The chain is built from TRBV9 and TRBJ2-7; 8 nucleotides agree with TRBD1. CDR1 and CDR2 (germline): SGDLS, YYNGEE. The CDR3 sequence is 15 residues long. V lost 3 bases and J lost 2; bases outside the gene matches: 7. This CDR3 reads CASSAGTGLTYEQYF. The DNA of the CDR3 is TGTGCCAGCAGCGCCGGGACAGGACTGACCTACGAGCAGTACTTC.

This chain connects TRBV9 to TRBJ2-1; perhaps TRBD2 as D (6 bases). CDR1 SGDLS and CDR2 YYNGEE come from the germline V gene. The CDR3 contains 13 residues. V lost 0 bases and J lost 7, with 8 bases in between. The CDR3 region is CASSVGGTNEQFF. In DNA form, the CDR3 reads TGTGCCAGCAGCGTAGGGGGGACTAATGAGCAGTTCTTC.

The chain combines TRBV19 with TRBJ1-1; TRBD1 matches 7 bases. CDR1 LNHDA and CDR2 SQIVND come from the germline V gene (reference sequence). This CDR3 comprises 13 residues. V gave up 8 bases and J gave up 5 bases; unmatched junction bases: 8. CDR3 nucleotide sequence: TGTGCCAGTCAAGGGGGCATAGGGACTGAAGCTTTCTTT. Translated: CASQGGIGTEAFF.